The T cell receptor (beta chain) under discussion was sequenced for a study of blood T cell repertoires in COVID-19. The overall study: Acute and convalescent COVID-19 specimens originated in the United States, Italy and Spain. The cDNA or gDNA used as material had been derived from T cells, B-cell-depleted T cells, or PBMCs.

In the source study's methods: Cell counts per sample came from amplifying reference gene primers. The assay was immunoSEQ multiplex PCR, and TCRdb's table has in-frame clones only and misses some. For V, J and clone size, that table is used; D and trimming come from the DNA. The data show approximately 89,000 clones, approximately 75% seen once. The sequence derives from a human donor in a cohort sampled during active COVID-19. Sequencing input: peripheral blood.

Here the CDR3 DNA reads TGTGCCAGCAGCCCCGGACAGGGGAGGGCCTCACCCCTCCACTTT. It codes for CASSPGQGRASPLHF. The V and J genes are TRBV14 and TRBJ1-6; 9 nucleotides line up with TRBD1. Germline loops: CDR1 SGHDN, CDR2 FVKESK. The trim removed 4 bases at V and 10 bases at J, leaving 8 bases unmatched. CDR3 size: 15 residues.